The 25 T cell receptor beta chains below were found in one sample sequenced in a study of graft-versus-host responses after intestinal transplantation. Their antigens remain unidentified. Profiling relied on immunoSEQ multiplex PCR, and the TCRdb table lists in-frame clones only, not all of them. This table has fewer than 150,000 clones, more than 90% appearing once. Specimen: unstimulated CD4+ T cells sorted from spleen or lymph node cells, collected before intestinal transplant. The receptor set was obtained from a human donor who received an intestinal transplant.

The rearrangement links TRBV10-3 to TRBJ2-5, with 8 bases lining up with TRBD2. The germline gives CDR1 ENHRY, CDR2 SYGVKD. The CDR3 spans 13 residues. V shed 9 bases, J shed 5 bases, and the junction held 8 bases outside the gene matches. This CDR3 is CAMAAGVGETQYF. For the CDR3, the DNA is TGTGCCATGGCAGCGGGGGTGGGGGAGACCCAGTACTTC.

J is TRBJ2-7 and V is TRBV7-9; D call uncertain. Germline V gene lookup returns CDR1 SEHNR and CDR2 FQNEAQ (reference sequence). The CDR3 is 12 amino acids. V gave up 3 bases and J gave up 7 bases, with 10 bases separating them. Here the CDR3 reads CASSFTAPEQYF. Here the CDR3 DNA reads TGTGCCAGCAGCTTTACGGCTCCTGAGCAGTACTTC.

V usage is TRBV19 and J usage is TRBJ1-6; D is unclear. The CDR3 covers 13 residues. In germline, CDR1 is LNHDA, CDR2 SQIVND (reference sequence). V lost 2 bases and J 7 bases, leaving 6 bases between the germline ends. CDR3 bases: TGTGCCAGTAGTATATTAGGGAATTCACCCCTCCACTTT. It yields the protein CASSILGNSPLHF.

This chain links TRBV7-9 with TRBJ1-1; D is possibly TRBD1 (6 bases). The CDR3 runs 12 residues. In germline, CDR1 is SEHNR, CDR2 FQNEAQ (reference sequence). Trimming left V 10 bases short and J 2 bases short, with 11 bases between. Written as DNA, the CDR3 is TGTGCCACGACACAGGGAAACACTGAAGCTTTCTTT. This encodes CATTQGNTEAFF.

V is TRBV7-9 and J is TRBJ2-4, with a possible D match to TRBD2 (7 bases). This CDR3 has 15 residues. CDR1 and CDR2 from the germline V gene are SEHNR and FQNEAQ (reference sequence). V was shortened by 0 bases and J by 6 bases, with 12 bases between the two germline ends. The CDR3 is CASSLAGGPGNIQYF. In DNA, the CDR3 is TGTGCCAGCAGCTTAGCGGGGGGGCCTGGAAACATTCAGTACTTC.

V and J are TRBV7-9 and TRBJ2-4; D ambiguous. Trimming pared 3 bases from V and 5 bases from J, leaving 11 bases between. The CDR3 runs 14 residues. Germline V gene data show CDR1 as SEHNR and CDR2 as FQNEAQ (reference sequence). The CDR3 DNA reads TGTGCCAGCAGCTTTGATGTTGAACAAAACATTCAGTACTTC. It specifies CASSFDVEQNIQYF. The entire variable domain, with the rest obtained from reference TRBV7-9 and TRBJ2-4, is as follows: DTGVSQNPRHKITKRGQNVTFRCDPISEHNRLYWYRQTLGQGPEFLTYFQNEAQLEKSRLLSDRFSAERPKGSFSTLEIQRTEQGDSAMYLCASSFDVEQNIQYFGAGTRLSVL.

V gene TRBV15 combines with J gene TRBJ1-3, with D perhaps TRBD1 (5 bases). V lost 0 bases to trimming and J lost 0 bases, with 12 bases between them. Germline-derived CDR1 and CDR2 are LNHNV and YYDKDF (reference sequence). The CDR3 totals 17 residues. The CDR3 bases are TGTGCCACCAGCAGAGATCTAGGCAGGGACTCTGGAAACACCATATATTTT. Its translation is CATSRDLGRDSGNTIYF.

This chain links TRBV21-1 with TRBJ2-3; TRBD2 is the table's D call and was not checked against the DNA. TRBV21-1 is deemed a pseudogene. This CDR3 has 15 amino acids. DNA for the CDR3: TGTGCCAGCAGCAAACCCAGCGGGGGTGCAGATACGCAGTATTTT. It is translated as CASSKPSGGADTQYF.

The CDR3 protein is CASSVEGENIQYF. The CDR3 DNA sequence: TGTGCCAGCAGCGTAGAGGGGGAAAACATTCAGTACTTC. The chain recombines TRBV9 with TRBJ2-4, with a weak D call TRBD1 (6 bases). The V end lost 0 bases, the J end lost 5 bases, and 6 bases lay between the germline ends. Germline V CDR1 and CDR2: SGDLS, YYNGEE. The CDR3 extends over 13 amino acids.

This clone was observed once. This chain connects TRBV10-1 to TRBJ2-3, with D perhaps matching TRBD1 (6 bases). Trimming removed 7 bases from V and 0 bases from J, with 11 bases in between. The CDR3 is made up of 14 amino acids. Germline lookup yields CDR1 WNHNN and CDR2 SYGVQD (reference sequence). The CDR3 protein is CASKGVGSTDTQYF. The CDR3 DNA is TGCGCCAGCAAGGGGGTAGGGAGCACAGATACGCAGTATTTT.

This clone was picked up a small number of times. V usage is TRBV19 and J usage is TRBJ1-5; D not resolved. This CDR3 is built from 13 residues. Germline CDR1 LNHDA, CDR2 SQIVND (reference sequence). V shed 1 base and J shed 3 bases, with 4 bases lying between them. The CDR3 protein is CASSIADNQPQHF. The CDR3 DNA sequence: TGTGCCAGTAGTATAGCGGACAATCAGCCCCAGCATTTT.

V gene TRBV29-1 combines with J gene TRBJ2-1; possibly TRBD1 or TRBD2 for D (6 bases each). From germline, CDR1 is SQVTM and CDR2 ANQGSEA. The CDR3 is 13 residues long. Trimming cost V 3 bases and J 12 bases, with 18 bases left between them. The CDR3 nucleotides read TGCAGCGTTGACTTCGTGGGCAGGGGAGGGCAGTTCTTC. Protein: CSVDFVGRGGQFF.

The chain links TRBV6-1 to TRBJ1-2; 7 positions match TRBD1. The CDR3 extends over 14 amino acids. CDR1 is MNHNS, CDR2 SASEGT, per germline. V gave up 3 bases and J gave up 2 bases; unmatched junction bases: 3. This CDR3 is CASSDSTGNYGYTF. Written as DNA, the CDR3 is TGTGCCAGCAGTGATTCGACAGGGAACTATGGCTACACCTTC.

The chain couples TRBV5-1 to TRBJ2-5; D gene ambiguous. Germline loops: CDR1 SGHRS, CDR2 YFSETQ. This CDR3 is built from 11 residues. The V end was cut by 6 bases, the J end by 5 bases, with 8 bases between. The CDR3 bases are TGCGCCAGCACGTCGAGGGAGACCCAGTACTTC. Translated, it gives CASTSRETQYF.

The genes are TRBV5-1 and TRBJ1-1; 7 nucleotides match TRBD1. V was clipped by 0 bases and J by 2 bases; unmatched bases: 4. The length of the CDR3 is 15 residues. Germline CDR1 and CDR2: SGHRS and YFSETQ. CDR3 bases: TGCGCCAGCAGCTTGGGAGGGACAGTCAACACTGAAGCTTTCTTT. It specifies CASSLGGTVNTEAFF.

This clone was found once. The junction differs from germline at one of its ends, possibly a read error. The CDR3 loop is CASSIGQGGYGHTF. For the CDR3, the DNA is TGTGCCAGCAGTATCGGACAGGGTGGCTATGGCCACACCTTC. The chain is built from TRBV25-1 and TRBJ1-2, with TRBD1 matching over 8 bases. The CDR3 has 14 residues. Germline V CDR1 and CDR2: MGHDK, SYGVNS.

This clone was observed a single time. The chain is built from TRBV11-3 and TRBJ2-5, with D possibly TRBD2 on 5 matching bases. The J call may be mistaken, given a closer DNA end match to TRBJ2-7. CDR1 SGHNT and CDR2 YENEEA come from the germline V gene. CDR3 length: 14 amino acids. The CDR3 nucleotides read TGTGCCAGCAGCCCCGGACTGAGCTCCTACGAGCAGTACTTC. Its translation is CASSPGLSSYEQYF.

This clone appeared a single time. The chain links TRBV4-1 to TRBJ2-3; 8 bases are shared with TRBD2. The germline gives CDR1 MGHRA, CDR2 YSYEKL. V lost 0 bases to trimming and J lost 2 bases; unmatched junction nucleotides: 4. CDR3 length: 16 amino acids. The CDR3 nucleotides read TGCGCCAGCAGCCAAGACCGCGGGGGGTTCACAGATACGCAGTATTTT. Protein sequence: CASSQDRGGFTDTQYF.

The rearrangement joins TRBV14 to TRBJ2-7; 8 bases match TRBD1. J was trimmed by 0 bases and V by 3 bases; bases with no gene match: 10. This CDR3 has 17 residues. Germline CDR1 SGHDN, CDR2 FVKESK. The CDR3 DNA is TGTGCCAGCAGCCAGGACAAGGGACAGGAAAACTCCTACGAGCAGTACTTC. As protein: CASSQDKGQENSYEQYF. Drawing the rest from reference TRBV14 and TRBJ2-7, the complete variable domain is EAGVTQFPSHSVIEKGQTVTLRCDPISGHDNLYWYRRVMGKEIKFLLHFVKESKQDESGMPNNRFLAERTGGTYSTLKVQPAELEDSGVYFCASSQDKGQENSYEQYFGPGTRLTVT.

The rearrangement links TRBV19 to TRBJ2-1; D gene ambiguous. Trimming cost V 6 bases and J 0 bases, with 12 bases left between them. The CDR3 is 15 residues long. CDR1 and CDR2 from the germline V gene are LNHDA and SQIVND (reference sequence). This CDR3 is CASRQHAASYNEQFF. In DNA, the CDR3 is TGTGCCAGTAGGCAACACGCAGCCTCCTACAATGAGCAGTTCTTC.

The chain is built from TRBV6-1 and TRBJ1-1; no definite D call. V was trimmed by 2 bases and J by 0 bases, leaving 7 bases between them. Germline CDR1 is MNHNS and CDR2 is SASEGT. The CDR3 sequence is 14 residues long. The CDR3 DNA reads as TGTGCCAGCAGTGAAAGGTTAGTGAACACTGAAGCTTTCTTT. Translating gives CASSERLVNTEAFF.

The chain is built from TRBV15 and TRBJ1-5; D not certain. V was shortened by 4 bases and J by 7 bases, with 14 bases between the two germline ends. CDR1 LNHNV and CDR2 YYDKDF come from the germline V gene (reference sequence). This CDR3 is built from 14 residues. CDR3 sequence: CATSMGRVRQPQHF. In DNA form, the CDR3 reads TGTGCCACCAGCATGGGAAGGGTGAGGCAGCCCCAGCATTTT.

The CDR3 here is CASSLEGDRGDYGYTF. CDR3 bases: TGCGCCAGCAGCTTGGAGGGTGACAGGGGGGACTATGGCTACACCTTC. The chain carries TRBV5-1 and TRBJ1-2; TRBD1 agrees at 9 bases. Germline V lookup: CDR1 SGHRS, CDR2 YFSETQ. The CDR3 totals 16 residues. The V gene end was trimmed by 0 bases and the J gene end by 3 bases; junction bases not matched to a gene: 6.

This rearrangement joins TRBV20-1 to TRBJ2-3; D may be TRBD2 (5 bases). CDR3 size: 11 residues. Germline V CDR1 and CDR2: DFQATT, SNEGSKA (reference sequence). Trimming stripped 4 bases from V and 5 bases from J, with 7 bases between. The CDR3 here is CSAKGVDTQYF. CDR3 DNA: TGCAGTGCTAAGGGAGTAGATACGCAGTATTTT.

This chain joins TRBV12-5 and TRBJ1-1; TRBD1 aligns across 9 bases. The CDR3 runs 13 residues. Trimming cost V 9 bases and J 1 base; bases outside gene matches: 3. CDR1 and CDR2 from the germline V gene are LGHNT and FRNRAP. The CDR3 region has the DNA TGTGCTAGGACAGGGGGGACGAACACTGAAGCTTTCTTT. This codes for CARTGGTNTEAFF.